These T cell receptor beta chains were read from a single sample in a study of cytomegalovirus exposure and HLA in healthy donors. The assay was immunoSEQ multiplex PCR, and TCRdb's table has in-frame clones only and misses some. This sample has roughly 160,000 clones; approximately 72% occur once, and the top ten carry 2.5%. The source material was PBMCs. The receptors were sampled from a female donor in good health and CMV-seronegative. The CDR3 runs from the conserved cysteine through the conserved F or W. The order of the fields is V gene, J gene, clone size, D gene, CDR3 protein, CDR3 DNA. A D gene is named only where the DNA matches it firmly. Some rows have no size entry. The others give once, few or many, or a class for an expanded clone.

V gene: TRBV6-5; J gene: TRBJ2-4; clone size: .; D gene: .; CDR3 protein: CASSKLDSFKNIQYF; CDR3 DNA: TGTGCCAGCAGTAAATTGGACAGTTTCAAAAACATTCAGTACTTC
V gene: TRBV2; J gene: TRBJ1-2; clone size: .; D gene: .; CDR3 protein: CASSEGYLVKGYTF; CDR3 DNA: TGTGCCAGCAGTGAAGGCTACCTTGTTAAGGGCTACACCTTC
V gene: TRBV28; J gene: TRBJ1-6; clone size: .; D gene: .; CDR3 protein: CASRYNSPLHF; CDR3 DNA: TGTGCCAGTCGGTATAATTCACCCCTCCACTTT
V gene: TRBV29-1; J gene: TRBJ2-5; clone size: .; D gene: .; CDR3 protein: CSVEWIGVGSETQYF; CDR3 DNA: TGCAGCGTTGAATGGATAGGGGTCGGGTCGGAGACCCAGTACTTC
V gene: TRBV11-3; J gene: TRBJ1-1; clone size: .; D gene: .; CDR3 protein: CASSLGSGTRAWNTEAFF; CDR3 DNA: TGTGCCAGCAGCTTAGGGTCAGGGACACGAGCCTGGAACACTGAAGCTTTCTTT
V gene: TRBV2; J gene: TRBJ2-7; clone size: .; D gene: .; CDR3 protein: CASSPGQLPYEQYF; CDR3 DNA: TGTGCCAGCAGCCCCGGACAGCTACCCTACGAGCAGTACTTC
V gene: TRBV7-9; J gene: TRBJ1-2; clone size: .; D gene: TRBD1; CDR3 protein: CASSSPGQGNGYTF; CDR3 DNA: TGTGCCAGCAGCTCCCCGGGACAGGGTAATGGCTACACCTTC
V gene: TRBV28; J gene: TRBJ2-3; clone size: few; D gene: TRBD1; CDR3 protein: CASKGTGETDTQYF; CDR3 DNA: TGTGCCAGCAAAGGGACAGGGGAAACAGATACGCAGTATTTT
V gene: TRBV29-1; J gene: TRBJ1-2; clone size: few; D gene: TRBD1; CDR3 protein: CSVEGIADRGAHGYTF; CDR3 DNA: TGCAGCGTTGAAGGAATAGCGGACAGGGGGGCGCACGGCTACACCTTC
V gene: TRBV18; J gene: TRBJ1-2; clone size: .; D gene: .; CDR3 protein: CASSRTGGVDYGYTF; CDR3 DNA: TGTGCCAGCTCCCGGACGGGGGGCGTCGACTATGGCTACACCTTC
V gene: TRBV29-1; J gene: TRBJ2-1; clone size: .; D gene: TRBD2; CDR3 protein: CSASGRAKNEQFF; CDR3 DNA: TGCAGCGCAAGCGGGAGGGCCAAGAATGAGCAGTTCTTC
V gene: TRBV28; J gene: TRBJ2-1; clone size: .; D gene: .; CDR3 protein: CASSLSGFEQFF; CDR3 DNA: TGTGCCAGCAGTCTCTCGGGGTTTGAGCAGTTCTTC
V gene: TRBV27; J gene: TRBJ2-7; clone size: .; D gene: TRBD2; CDR3 protein: CASSPLGLVVEQYF; CDR3 DNA: TGTGCCAGCAGTCCCCTTGGACTAGTCGTTGAGCAGTACTTC
V gene: TRBV12-5; J gene: TRBJ1-2; clone size: .; D gene: TRBD1; CDR3 protein: CASGSDRVGGYTF; CDR3 DNA: TGTGCTAGTGGTTCGGACAGGGTGGGGGGCTACACCTTC
V gene: TRBV11-2; J gene: TRBJ2-7; clone size: .; D gene: TRBD2; CDR3 protein: CASSFLTSGAYERYF; CDR3 DNA: TGTGCCAGCAGCTTCCTGACTAGCGGCGCCTACGAGCGGTACTTC
V gene: TRBV6-1; J gene: TRBJ2-2; clone size: .; D gene: TRBD1; CDR3 protein: CASRGQTNTGELFF; CDR3 DNA: TGTGCCAGCAGGGGACAGACTAACACCGGGGAGCTGTTTTTT
V gene: TRBV2; J gene: TRBJ2-3; clone size: .; D gene: .; CDR3 protein: CASSRQSGTDTQYF; CDR3 DNA: TGTGCCAGCAGCCGACAGAGCGGCACAGATACGCAGTATTTT
V gene: TRBV19; J gene: TRBJ2-2; clone size: .; D gene: .; CDR3 protein: CASSPWNTGELFF; CDR3 DNA: TGTGCCAGTAGCCCGTGGAACACCGGGGAGCTGTTTTTT
V gene: TRBV28; J gene: TRBJ2-7; clone size: few; D gene: .; CDR3 protein: CASSWGAYEQYF; CDR3 DNA: TGTGCCAGCAGTTGGGGAGCCTACGAGCAGTACTTC
V gene: TRBV30; J gene: TRBJ2-3; clone size: .; D gene: TRBD2; CDR3 protein: CAWSPGGSGGTDTQYF; CDR3 DNA: TGTGCCTGGAGCCCCGGGGGGAGCGGGGGCACAGATACGCAGTATTTT
V gene: TRBV6-6; J gene: TRBJ1-3; clone size: .; D gene: TRBD1; CDR3 protein: CASSSRTTGGGNTIYF; CDR3 DNA: TGTGCCAGCAGTTCCCGGACGACAGGGGGCGGAAACACCATATATTTT
V gene: TRBV28; J gene: TRBJ2-3; clone size: .; D gene: TRBD2; CDR3 protein: CASSFYSGNTDTQYF; CDR3 DNA: TGTGCCAGCAGTTTCTATAGCGGGAACACAGATACGCAGTATTTT
V gene: TRBV10-3; J gene: TRBJ2-2; clone size: .; D gene: .; CDR3 protein: CAITEDAQGRTGELFF; CDR3 DNA: TGTGCCATCACCGAGGACGCACAGGGAAGGACCGGGGAGCTGTTTTTT
V gene: TRBV6-5; J gene: TRBJ1-3; clone size: .; D gene: TRBD1; CDR3 protein: CASSPGDSSGNTIYF; CDR3 DNA: TGTGCCAGCAGCCCCGGGGACAGCTCTGGAAACACCATATATTTT
V gene: TRBV6-5; J gene: TRBJ2-7; clone size: .; D gene: TRBD2; CDR3 protein: CASIPGGSFSYEQYF; CDR3 DNA: TGTGCCAGCATCCCGGGAGGCTCCTTTTCTTACGAGCAGTACTTC
V gene: TRBV27; J gene: TRBJ2-7; clone size: .; D gene: .; CDR3 protein: CASSLSSGSLSYEQYF; CDR3 DNA: TGTGCCAGCAGTTTATCGTCGGGGTCTCTCTCCTACGAGCAGTACTTC
V gene: TRBV5-1; J gene: TRBJ1-3; clone size: once; D gene: TRBD1; CDR3 protein: CASSRTGGGNTIYF; CDR3 DNA: TGCGCCAGCAGCCGGACAGGGGGAGGAAACACCATATATTTT